The 5 T cell receptor beta chains below all came from one sample that was sequenced in a study of blood T cell repertoires in COVID-19 (dated by TCRdb to the early 2020s). Libraries were prepared through the immunoSEQ multiplex PCR assay. TCRdb stores this immuneACCESS table with in-frame sequences only. Part of the clones is absent; in the studies checked, under half of the shortfall reflects unresolved V genes, and no reason is known for the rest. Here the sample has over 200,000 clones; around 80% occur a single time. Of the sample, approximately 5% is held by the ten largest clones. Sequenced: peripheral blood. Every receptor here comes from a human donor in a cohort sampled during active COVID-19.

This clone was detected once. CDR3: CASSPSNPDTQYF. In DNA, the CDR3 is TGTGCCAGCAGTCCATCCAATCCAGATACGCAGTATTTT. The V gene is TRBV6-5, the J gene TRBJ2-3; D is uncertain. The V end was cut by 5 bases, the J end by 4 bases, with 10 bases between. In germline, CDR1 is MNHEY, CDR2 SVGAGI. The CDR3 sequence is 13 residues long.

The chain has TRBV10-3 and TRBJ2-3, with TRBD2 matching over 8 bases. The trim removed 10 bases at V and 3 bases at J, leaving 12 bases unmatched. The CDR3 extends over 15 amino acids. CDR1 and CDR2 from the germline V gene are ENHRY and SYGVKD. The CDR3 DNA reads TGTGCCACCACCCTCGGGGCGGGAGGAACAGATACGCAGTATTTT. Its translation is CATTLGAGGTDTQYF.

This chain joins TRBV7-9 and TRBJ2-7; 7 bases map to TRBD2. Germline loops: CDR1 SEHNR, CDR2 FQNEAQ (reference sequence). This CDR3 has 15 residues. V gave up 5 bases and J gave up 2 bases; unmatched junction bases: 9. The DNA of the CDR3 is TGTGCCAGCAGCCCCTGGGCTAGCGGTACCTACGAGCAGTACTTC. Translation: CASSPWASGTYEQYF.

The rearrangement uses TRBV6-5 and TRBJ2-7; 10 bases match TRBD2. The germline V gene encodes CDR1 MNHEY and CDR2 SVGAGI. The V segment lost 4 bases and the J segment 4 bases; nucleotides outside the gene matches: 4. The CDR3 is 14 amino acids. The CDR3 coding sequence is TGTGCCAGCAGTTCCGGGACTAGCGCTTACGAGCAGTACTTC. Translation gives CASSSGTSAYEQYF.

There are a few counts of this clone. The DNA for the CDR3 is TGTGCCAGCAGCCTCGGAGACGGACAGGGTTACGAGCAGTACTTC. Translated: CASSLGDGQGYEQYF. The rearrangement links TRBV7-6 to TRBJ2-7, with 8 bases fitting TRBD1. The CDR3 runs 15 residues. J was trimmed by 4 bases and V by 5 bases; bases with no gene match: 10. The germline gives CDR1 SGHVS, CDR2 FNYEAQ.